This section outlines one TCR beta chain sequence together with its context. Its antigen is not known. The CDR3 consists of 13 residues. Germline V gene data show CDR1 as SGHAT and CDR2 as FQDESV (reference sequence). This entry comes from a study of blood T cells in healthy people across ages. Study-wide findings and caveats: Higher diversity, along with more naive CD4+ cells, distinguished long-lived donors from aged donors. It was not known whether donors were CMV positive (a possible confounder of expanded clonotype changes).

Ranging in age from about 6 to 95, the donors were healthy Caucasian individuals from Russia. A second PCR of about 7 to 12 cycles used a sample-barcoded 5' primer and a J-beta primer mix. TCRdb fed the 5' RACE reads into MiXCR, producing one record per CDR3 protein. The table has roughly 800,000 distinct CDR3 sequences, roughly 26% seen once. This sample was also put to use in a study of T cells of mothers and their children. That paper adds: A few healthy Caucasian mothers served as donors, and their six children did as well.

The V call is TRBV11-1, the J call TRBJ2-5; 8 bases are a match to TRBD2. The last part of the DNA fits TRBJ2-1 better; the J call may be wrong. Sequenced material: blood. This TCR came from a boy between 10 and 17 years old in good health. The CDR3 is CASREGTSSEQFF. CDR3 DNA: TGTGCCAGCAGGGAGGGGACTAGTAGTGAGCAGTTCTTC.